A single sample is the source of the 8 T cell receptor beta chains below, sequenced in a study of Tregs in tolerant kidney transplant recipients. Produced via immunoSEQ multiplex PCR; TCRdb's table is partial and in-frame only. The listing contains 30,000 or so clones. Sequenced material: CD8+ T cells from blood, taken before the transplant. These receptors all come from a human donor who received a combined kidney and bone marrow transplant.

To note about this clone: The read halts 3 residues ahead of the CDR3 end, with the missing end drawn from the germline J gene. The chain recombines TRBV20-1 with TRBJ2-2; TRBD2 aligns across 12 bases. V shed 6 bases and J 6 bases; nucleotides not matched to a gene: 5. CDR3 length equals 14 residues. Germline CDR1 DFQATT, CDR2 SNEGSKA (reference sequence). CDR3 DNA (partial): TGCAGTGCCCGACTAGCGGGAGAGGCCGGGGAG. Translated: CSARLAGEAGE. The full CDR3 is CSARLAGEAGELFF.

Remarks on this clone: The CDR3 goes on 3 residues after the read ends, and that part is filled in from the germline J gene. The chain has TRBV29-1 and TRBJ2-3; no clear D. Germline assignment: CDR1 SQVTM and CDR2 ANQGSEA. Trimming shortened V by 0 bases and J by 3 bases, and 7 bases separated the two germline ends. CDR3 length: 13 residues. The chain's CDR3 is CSVEEGSTDTQYF. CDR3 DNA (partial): TGCAGCGTTGAAGAAGGCAGTACAGATACG.

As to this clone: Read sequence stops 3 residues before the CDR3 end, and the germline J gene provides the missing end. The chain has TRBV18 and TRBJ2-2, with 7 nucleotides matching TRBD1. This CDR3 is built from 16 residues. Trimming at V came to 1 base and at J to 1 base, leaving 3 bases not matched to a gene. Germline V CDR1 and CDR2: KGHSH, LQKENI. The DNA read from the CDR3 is TGTGCCAGCTCACCACTTGGGGACAGGAACACCGGGGAG. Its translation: CASSPLGDRNTGE. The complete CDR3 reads CASSPLGDRNTGELFF.

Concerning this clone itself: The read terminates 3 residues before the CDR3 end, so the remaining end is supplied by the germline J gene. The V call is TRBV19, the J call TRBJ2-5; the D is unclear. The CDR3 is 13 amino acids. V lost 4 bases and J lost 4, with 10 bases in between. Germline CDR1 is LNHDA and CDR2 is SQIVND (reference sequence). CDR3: CASSTLYRETQYF. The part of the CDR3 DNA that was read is TGTGCCAGTAGTACCCTGTACAGAGAGACC. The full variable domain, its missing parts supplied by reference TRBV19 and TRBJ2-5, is DGGITQSPKYLFRKEGQNVTLSCEQNLNHDAMYWYRQDPGQGLRLIYYSQIVNDFQKGDIAEGYSVSREKKESFPLTVTSAQKNPTAFYLCASSTLYRETQYFGPGTRLLVL.

The CDR3 bases that were read are TGTGCCAGCAGCTTATTTGGGGTAGCGGGGGGC. It specifies CASSLFGVAGG. The full CDR3 protein reads CASSLFGVAGGYTF. The chain recombines TRBV7-6 with TRBJ1-2; D unclear. The observed sequence ends 3 residues before the CDR3 terminus, with the missing tail filled in from the germline J gene. CDR1 and CDR2 (germline): SGHVS, FNYEAQ. This CDR3 is 14 amino acids long.

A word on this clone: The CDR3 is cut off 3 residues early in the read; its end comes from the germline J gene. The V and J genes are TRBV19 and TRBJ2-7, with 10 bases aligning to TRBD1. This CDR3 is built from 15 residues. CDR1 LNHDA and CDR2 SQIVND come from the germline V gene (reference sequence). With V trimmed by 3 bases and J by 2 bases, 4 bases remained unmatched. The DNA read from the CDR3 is TGTGCCAGTAGTATCCCGGGACAGGGGACCTACGAG. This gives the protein CASSIPGQGTYE. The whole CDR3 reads CASSIPGQGTYEQYF.

The CDR3 sequence is CASSLWALGGETQYF. Partial CDR3 DNA: TGTGCCAGCAGCTTATGGGCACTCGGGGGAGAGACC. V gene TRBV7-2 combines with J gene TRBJ2-5, with a weak D call TRBD2 (6 bases). The read comes to an end 3 residues before the CDR3 does, leaving the germline J gene to fill in the end. The V gene's germline CDR1 is SGHTA and CDR2 FQGNSA. The CDR3 loop spans 15 amino acids. V dropped 2 bases and J dropped 4 bases, with 14 bases sitting between them.

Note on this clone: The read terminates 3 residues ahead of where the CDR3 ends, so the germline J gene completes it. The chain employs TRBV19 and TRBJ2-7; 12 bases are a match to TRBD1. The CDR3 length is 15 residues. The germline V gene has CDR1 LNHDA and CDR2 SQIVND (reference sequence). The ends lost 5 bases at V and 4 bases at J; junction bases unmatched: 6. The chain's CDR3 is CASSFGTGGRYEQYF. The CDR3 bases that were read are TGTGCCAGTAGTTTCGGGACAGGGGGCCGGTACGAG.